This is a list of T cell receptor beta chains from one sample in a study of blood T cell repertoires in COVID-19. The assay was immunoSEQ multiplex PCR, and TCRdb's table has in-frame clones only and misses some. The data hold around 300,000 clones, with roughly 89% observed a single time. Input material: peripheral blood. Receptor source: a man aged 45-65 years with acute or convalescent COVID-19. The CDR3 runs from the conserved cysteine through the conserved F or W. A D gene is named only where the DNA matches it firmly.

CDR3 DNA	CDR3 protein	V gene	D gene	J gene
TGTGCCAGCAGCCAGGGACTACGGCGCACAGATACGCAGTATTTT	CASSQGLRRTDTQYF	TRBV5-6	TRBD2	TRBJ2-3
TGTGCCAGTACCGCGGCAGGGGGTCATGAAAAACTGTTTTTT	CASTAAGGHEKLFF	TRBV19	TRBD1	TRBJ1-4
TGTGCCAGCAGCCAGGGTTGGCAGCCCCAGCATTTT	CASSQGWQPQHF	TRBV2	-	TRBJ1-5
TGCGCCAGCAGCCAAGGAGAGGGGGCGCCGGTAAATGGGGAGCTGTTTTTT	CASSQGEGAPVNGELFF	TRBV4-1	TRBD1	TRBJ2-2
TGCAGTGCTAGTCGGGGTGTAGCCTACAATGAGCAGTTCTTC	CSASRGVAYNEQFF	TRBV20-1	-	TRBJ2-1
TGTGCCAGCAGTGAGAACAAGATTTCCTATGGCTACACCTTC	CASSENKISYGYTF	TRBV2	-	TRBJ1-2
TGTGCCAGCAGTTTACTCCGGAACACTGAAGCTTTCTTT	CASSLLRNTEAFF	TRBV12-3/TRBV12-4	-	TRBJ1-1
TGCAGTGCCCCGGACAGAGCGGGCTACACCTTC	CSAPDRAGYTF	TRBV20-1	-	TRBJ1-2
TGCGCCAGCAGTTTAACTCCACCGGGATCTAGCTCCTACAATGAGCAGTTCTTC	CASSLTPPGSSSYNEQFF	TRBV5-1	-	TRBJ2-1
TGTGCCAGCAGCCCAACCGGGGGGGGAGAGCAGTACTTC	CASSPTGGGEQYF	TRBV12-3/TRBV12-4	TRBD2	TRBJ2-7
TGTGCCAGCTCACCTCAATTCGGAGGGGGCGACGGGGGAACTGAAGCTTTCTTT	CASSPQFGGGDGGTEAFF	TRBV18	TRBD1	TRBJ1-1
TGTGCCAGCAGCTCGAGTAACTACAATGAGCAGTTCTTC	CASSSSNYNEQFF	TRBV7-3	-	TRBJ2-1
TGTGCCAGCAGCCCGGGGGTCGGGGACAGGGGATACGAGCAGTACTTC	CASSPGVGDRGYEQYF	TRBV7-9	TRBD1	TRBJ2-7
TGCAGCGTGAGGGCTAGCTTTCCAGATACGCAGTATTTT	CSVRASFPDTQYF	TRBV29-1	-	TRBJ2-3